This TCR beta chain was sequenced for a study of T cell changes during pregnancy in multiple sclerosis. The table came from immunoSEQ multiplex PCR; TCRdb's copy has only in-frame clones and leaves some out. The sample has approximately 50,000 clones; roughly 88% are singletons. CDR1 and CDR2 from the germline V gene are KGHSY and FQNENV. V was trimmed by 0 bases and J by 8 bases, leaving 8 bases between them. The CDR3 runs to 13 residues. The TCR originated in a female donor in good health, enrolled as a control in a pregnancy study. The material sequenced was peripheral blood, taken in the third trimester of pregnancy. The genes are TRBV16 and TRBJ2-1, with TRBD2 as a possible D gene (5 bases). CDR3 sequence (DNA): TGTGCCAGCAGCCAATCCCCGCGGGATGAGCAGTTCTTC. This translates into CASSQSPRDEQFF.